This T cell receptor beta chain was identified during a study of cytomegalovirus exposure and HLA in healthy donors. The V end was cut by 2 bases, the J end by 3 bases, with 4 bases between. CDR1 is SGHDT and CDR2 is YYEEEE in the germline V gene. CDR3 length: 12 amino acids. The primer mix had 60 Vbeta and 13 Jbeta primers. TCRdb's table, derived via immunoSEQ multiplex PCR, lists solely in-frame clones and lacks some. The data hold about 210,000 clones, with approximately 86% observed a single time. This clone was seen only a few times. The sequenced sample consisted of PBMCs. This chain uses TRBV5-6 with TRBJ2-3; D gene uncertain. The TCR originated in a woman aged 25 to 39 in good health and CMV-seronegative. CDR3: CASSFNTDTQYF. The CDR3 DNA follows: TGTGCCAGCAGCTTCAATACAGATACGCAGTATTTT.